A selection of T cell receptor beta chains follows, all from one sample in a study of T cell changes during pregnancy in multiple sclerosis. Data came from immunoSEQ multiplex PCR; TCRdb stores just in-frame clones and leaves some out. The sample records around 50,000 clones, around 90% being singletons. This specimen was CD4+ T cells from peripheral blood mononuclear cells, taken after pregnancy. These receptors came from a female donor in good health, enrolled as a control in a pregnancy study. The CDR3 runs from the conserved cysteine through the conserved F or W. The order of the fields is J gene, D gene, clone size, V gene, CDR3 DNA, CDR3 protein. The D gene is left open where the match is weak. Clone size is shown for a subset of rows, as once, few, many or a class of expanded clone.

j_call: TRBJ1-4
d_call: .
clone_size: .
v_call: TRBV9
cdr3_nt: TGTGCCAGCAGCGTAGGGGGACAAGGGGCAAAACTGTTTTTT
cdr3_aa: CASSVGGQGAKLFF

j_call: TRBJ2-7
d_call: .
clone_size: .
v_call: TRBV5-4
cdr3_nt: TGTGCCAGCAGCCCACAAGGACTGCTAACCCACGAGCAGTACTTC
cdr3_aa: CASSPQGLLTHEQYF

j_call: TRBJ2-7
d_call: .
clone_size: .
v_call: TRBV6-5
cdr3_nt: TGTGCCAGCAGTAGACGGGAGAACTACGAGCAGTACTTC
cdr3_aa: CASSRRENYEQYF

j_call: TRBJ1-1
d_call: TRBD1
clone_size: .
v_call: TRBV5-1
cdr3_nt: TGCGCCAGCAGCCCGGGGACAGGGGCCACTGAAGCTTTCTTT
cdr3_aa: CASSPGTGATEAFF

j_call: TRBJ2-1
d_call: .
clone_size: .
v_call: TRBV10-1
cdr3_nt: TGCGCCAGCAGTGATGTATACCGGCGGGCCACCTACAATGAGCAGTTCTTC
cdr3_aa: CASSDVYRRATYNEQFF

j_call: TRBJ2-3
d_call: TRBD2
clone_size: few
v_call: TRBV29-1
cdr3_nt: TGCAGCGCCGCTTTAGCGGGATTAACCGGGGATACGCAGTATTTT
cdr3_aa: CSAALAGLTGDTQYF

j_call: TRBJ2-7
d_call: TRBD2
clone_size: .
v_call: TRBV7-2
cdr3_nt: TGTGCCAGCAGCCGTACTAGCGGAGAAAACTACGAGCAGTACTTC
cdr3_aa: CASSRTSGENYEQYF

j_call: TRBJ2-6
d_call: .
clone_size: .
v_call: TRBV2
cdr3_nt: TGTGCCAGCCTTCGAGAGGTTGGGGCCAACGTCCTGACTTTC
cdr3_aa: CASLREVGANVLTF

j_call: TRBJ2-7
d_call: TRBD2
clone_size: .
v_call: TRBV28
cdr3_nt: TGTGCCAGCAGTTTCTCGCGTCTGCGGGAGGGCCCGTACGAGCAGTACTTC
cdr3_aa: CASSFSRLREGPYEQYF

j_call: TRBJ2-2
d_call: .
clone_size: .
v_call: TRBV2
cdr3_nt: TGTGCCAGCAGTCCAAAACCTGTGAGTTTCACCGGGGAGCTGTTTTTT
cdr3_aa: CASSPKPVSFTGELFF

j_call: TRBJ2-7
d_call: TRBD2
clone_size: .
v_call: TRBV6-1
cdr3_nt: TGTGCCAGCAGATCGGGACTAGCGGGATATCGGTACTTC
cdr3_aa: CASRSGLAGYRYF

j_call: TRBJ2-7
d_call: TRBD1
clone_size: .
v_call: TRBV5-1
cdr3_nt: TGCGCCAGCAGCCAAGGACAGGGGAGTAACGAGCAGTACTTC
cdr3_aa: CASSQGQGSNEQYF

j_call: TRBJ2-3
d_call: .
clone_size: once
v_call: TRBV9
cdr3_nt: TGTGCCAGCAGCGGACAGGTTAGCACAGATACGCAGTATTTT
cdr3_aa: CASSGQVSTDTQYF

j_call: TRBJ2-3
d_call: .
clone_size: .
v_call: TRBV12-2
cdr3_nt: TGTGCAAGTCGCTTACCGGTTCTGGACTTCTTAGATACGCAGTATTTT
cdr3_aa: CASRLPVLDFLDTQYF

j_call: TRBJ1-6
d_call: .
clone_size: .
v_call: TRBV25-1
cdr3_nt: TGTGCCAGCAGTGAATTAGGCAGGTCGAACTCACCCCTCCACTTT
cdr3_aa: CASSELGRSNSPLHF

j_call: TRBJ2-1
d_call: TRBD2
clone_size: .
v_call: TRBV5-4
cdr3_nt: TGTGCCAGCCGCAGCTTGATTCACGGCCGTAGCGGGAGCTATGAGCAGTTCTTC
cdr3_aa: CASRSLIHGRSGSYEQFF

j_call: TRBJ2-1
d_call: TRBD2
clone_size: .
v_call: TRBV4-2
cdr3_nt: TGTGCCAGCAGCCAGGGGGGGGTAGCGGGAGGTTACAATGAGCAGTTCTTC
cdr3_aa: CASSQGGVAGGYNEQFF

j_call: TRBJ2-3
d_call: TRBD2
clone_size: .
v_call: TRBV6-5
cdr3_nt: TGTGCCAGCAGTTACTGGAAAGCGGGGGCAGATACGCAGTATTTT
cdr3_aa: CASSYWKAGADTQYF

j_call: TRBJ2-3
d_call: .
clone_size: .
v_call: TRBV27
cdr3_nt: TGTGCCAGCAGCGCAGGGAAGAAACTCACAGATACGCAGTATTTT
cdr3_aa: CASSAGKKLTDTQYF

j_call: TRBJ2-5
d_call: TRBD1
clone_size: .
v_call: TRBV4-2
cdr3_nt: TGTGCCAGCAGCCAAGCCACAGGGGGGAGAGAGACCCAGTACTTC
cdr3_aa: CASSQATGGRETQYF

j_call: TRBJ1-1
d_call: .
clone_size: .
v_call: TRBV6-6
cdr3_nt: TGTGCCAGCAGTTACACGGGTAACACTGAAGCTTTCTTT
cdr3_aa: CASSYTGNTEAFF

j_call: TRBJ2-3
d_call: TRBD2
clone_size: .
v_call: TRBV5-1
cdr3_nt: TGCGCCAGCAGCTTACAACTAGCGGGAGCGGGGGATACGCAGTATTTT
cdr3_aa: CASSLQLAGAGDTQYF

j_call: TRBJ1-2
d_call: TRBD1
clone_size: .
v_call: TRBV27
cdr3_nt: TGTGCCAGCAGTTTCCGCGGGGCAGCAGGGGGTGGCTACACCTTC
cdr3_aa: CASSFRGAAGGGYTF

j_call: TRBJ2-4
d_call: TRBD2
clone_size: .
v_call: TRBV7-6
cdr3_nt: TGTGCCAGCAGCTTAGTCCCGGCTAGCGGCAAAAACATTCAGTACTTC
cdr3_aa: CASSLVPASGKNIQYF

j_call: TRBJ2-1
d_call: TRBD2
clone_size: .
v_call: TRBV4-2
cdr3_nt: TGTGCCAGCAGCCAAGAAGGAGGACTAGCGGGGGTTTACAATGAGCAGTTCTTC
cdr3_aa: CASSQEGGLAGVYNEQFF

j_call: TRBJ2-7
d_call: TRBD2
clone_size: .
v_call: TRBV5-8
cdr3_nt: TGTGCCAGCAGCTTACTAGCGGGAGGCAACGAGCAGTACTTC
cdr3_aa: CASSLLAGGNEQYF

j_call: TRBJ1-1
d_call: .
clone_size: .
v_call: TRBV7-3
cdr3_nt: TGTGCCAGCAGCTTAGGACAGAACACTGAAGCTTTCTTT
cdr3_aa: CASSLGQNTEAFF

j_call: TRBJ2-7
d_call: TRBD2
clone_size: .
v_call: TRBV4-1
cdr3_nt: TGCGCCAGCAGCCAAATTGGGCTAGCGGGGAGTAGCTCCTACGAGCAGTACTTC
cdr3_aa: CASSQIGLAGSSSYEQYF

j_call: TRBJ2-2
d_call: .
clone_size: .
v_call: TRBV5-1
cdr3_nt: TGCGCCAGCAGGCGGGTTCCGGGAACGAACACCGGGGAGCTGTTTTTT
cdr3_aa: CASRRVPGTNTGELFF

j_call: TRBJ1-2
d_call: .
clone_size: .
v_call: TRBV6-1
cdr3_nt: TGTGCCAGCAGTGAGCAGGTTTTTACACGCTATGGCTACACCTTC
cdr3_aa: CASSEQVFTRYGYTF

j_call: TRBJ1-4
d_call: .
clone_size: .
v_call: TRBV5-1
cdr3_nt: TGCGCCAGCAGCACCGGGACTGAGGGTGAAAAACTGTTTTTT
cdr3_aa: CASSTGTEGEKLFF

j_call: TRBJ2-1
d_call: .
clone_size: .
v_call: TRBV9
cdr3_nt: TGTGCCAGCAGCCCGTCGGACAGAAACAAGCCACGTGTGAAGAGCTCCTACAATGAGCAGTTCTTC
cdr3_aa: CASSPSDRNKPRVKSSYNEQFF

j_call: TRBJ2-6
d_call: .
clone_size: .
v_call: TRBV5-1
cdr3_nt: TGCGCCAGCAGCTTCACAGGGAATTCTGGGGCCAACGTCCTGACTTTC
cdr3_aa: CASSFTGNSGANVLTF

j_call: TRBJ1-1
d_call: .
clone_size: .
v_call: TRBV5-4
cdr3_nt: TGTGCCAGCAGCTTGGCCCCAGTGAACACTGAAGCTTTCTTT
cdr3_aa: CASSLAPVNTEAFF